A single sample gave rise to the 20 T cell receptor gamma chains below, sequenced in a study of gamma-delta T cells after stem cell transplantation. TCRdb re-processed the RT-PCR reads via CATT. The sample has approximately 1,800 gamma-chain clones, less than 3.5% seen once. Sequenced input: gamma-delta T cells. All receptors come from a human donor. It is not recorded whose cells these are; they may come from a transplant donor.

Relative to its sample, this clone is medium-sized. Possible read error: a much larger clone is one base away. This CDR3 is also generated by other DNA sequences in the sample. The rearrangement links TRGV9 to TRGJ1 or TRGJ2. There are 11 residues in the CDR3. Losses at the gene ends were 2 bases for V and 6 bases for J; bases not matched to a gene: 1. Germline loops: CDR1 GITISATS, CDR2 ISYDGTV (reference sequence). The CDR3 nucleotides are TGTGCCTTGTGGGAGGGTTATAAGAAACTCTTT. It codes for CALWEGYKKLF.

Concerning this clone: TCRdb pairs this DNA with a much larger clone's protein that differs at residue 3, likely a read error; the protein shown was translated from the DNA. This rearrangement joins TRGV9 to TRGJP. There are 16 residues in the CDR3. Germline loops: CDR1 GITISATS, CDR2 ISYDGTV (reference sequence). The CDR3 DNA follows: TGTGCCTTTTGGGAGTTGGAAGAGTTGGGCAAAAAAATCAAGGTATTT. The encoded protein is CAFWELEELGKKIKVF.

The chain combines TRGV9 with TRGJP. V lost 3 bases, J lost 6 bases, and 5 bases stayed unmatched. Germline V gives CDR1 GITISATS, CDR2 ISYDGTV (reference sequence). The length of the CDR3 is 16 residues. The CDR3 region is CALWELRELGKKIKVF. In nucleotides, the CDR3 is TGTGCCTTGTGGGAGCTACGAGAGTTGGGCAAAAAAATCAAGGTATTT.

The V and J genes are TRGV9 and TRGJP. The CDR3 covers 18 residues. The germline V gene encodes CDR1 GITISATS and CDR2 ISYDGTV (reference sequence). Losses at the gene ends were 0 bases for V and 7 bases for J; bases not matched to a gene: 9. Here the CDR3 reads CALWEVQEGELGKKIKVF. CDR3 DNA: TGTGCCTTGTGGGAGGTGCAAGAAGGGGAGTTGGGCAAAAAAATCAAGGTATTT.

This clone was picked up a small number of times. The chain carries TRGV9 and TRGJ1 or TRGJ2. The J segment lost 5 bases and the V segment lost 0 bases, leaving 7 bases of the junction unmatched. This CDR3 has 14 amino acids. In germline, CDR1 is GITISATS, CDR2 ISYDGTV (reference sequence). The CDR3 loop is CALWEVTDHYKKLF. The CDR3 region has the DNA TGTGCCTTGTGGGAGGTGACCGATCATTATAAGAAACTCTTT.

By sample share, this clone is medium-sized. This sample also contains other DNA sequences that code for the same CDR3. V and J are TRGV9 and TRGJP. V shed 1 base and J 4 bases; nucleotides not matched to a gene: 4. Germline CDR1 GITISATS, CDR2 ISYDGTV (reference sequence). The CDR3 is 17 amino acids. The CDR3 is CALWEVTQELGKKIKVF. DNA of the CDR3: TGTGCCTTGTGGGAGGTCACACAAGAGTTGGGCAAAAAAATCAAGGTATTT.

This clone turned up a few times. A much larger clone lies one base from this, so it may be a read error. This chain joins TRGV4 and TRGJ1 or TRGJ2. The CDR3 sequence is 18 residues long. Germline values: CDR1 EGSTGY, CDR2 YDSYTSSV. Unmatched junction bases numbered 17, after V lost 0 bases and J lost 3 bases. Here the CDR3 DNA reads TGTGCCACCTGGGATGGGTCGAACCTCTATCACCCTTATTATAAGAAACTCTTT. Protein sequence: CATWDGSNLYHPYYKKLF.

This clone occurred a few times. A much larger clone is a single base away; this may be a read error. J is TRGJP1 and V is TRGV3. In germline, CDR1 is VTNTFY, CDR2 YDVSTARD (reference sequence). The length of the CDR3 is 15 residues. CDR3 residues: CATWGRPPTGWFKIF. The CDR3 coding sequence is TGTGCCACCTGGGGCAGGCCTCCCACTGGTTGGTTCAAGATATTT.

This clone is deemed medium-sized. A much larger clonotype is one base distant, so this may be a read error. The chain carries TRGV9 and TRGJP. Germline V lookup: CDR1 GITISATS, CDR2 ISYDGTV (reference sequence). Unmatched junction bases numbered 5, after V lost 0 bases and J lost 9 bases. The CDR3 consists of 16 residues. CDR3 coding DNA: TGTGCCTTGTGGGAGGTGCGGGGGTTGGGCAAAAAAATCAAGGTATTT. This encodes CALWEVRGLGKKIKVF.

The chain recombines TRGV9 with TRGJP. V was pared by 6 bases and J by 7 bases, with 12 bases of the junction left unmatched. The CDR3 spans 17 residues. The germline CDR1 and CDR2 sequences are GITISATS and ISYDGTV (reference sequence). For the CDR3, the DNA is TGTGCCTTGTGGAACCCTAACCATGAGTTGGGCAAAAAAATCAAGGTATTT. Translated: CALWNPNHELGKKIKVF.

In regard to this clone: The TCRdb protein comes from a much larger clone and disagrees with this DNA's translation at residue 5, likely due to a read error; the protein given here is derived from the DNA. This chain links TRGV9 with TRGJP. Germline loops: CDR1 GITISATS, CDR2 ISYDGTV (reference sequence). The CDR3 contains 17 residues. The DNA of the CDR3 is TGTGCCTTGTGGGGGGTGGAACGAGAGTTGGGCAAAAAAATCAAGGTATTT. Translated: CALWGVERELGKKIKVF.

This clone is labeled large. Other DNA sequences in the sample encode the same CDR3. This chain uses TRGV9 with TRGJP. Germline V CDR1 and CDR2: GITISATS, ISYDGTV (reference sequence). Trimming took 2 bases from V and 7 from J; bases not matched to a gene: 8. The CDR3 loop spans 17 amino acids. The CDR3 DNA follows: TGTGCCTTGTGGGAGGAGCTCAAGGAGTTGGGCAAAAAAATCAAGGTATTT. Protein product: CALWEELKELGKKIKVF.

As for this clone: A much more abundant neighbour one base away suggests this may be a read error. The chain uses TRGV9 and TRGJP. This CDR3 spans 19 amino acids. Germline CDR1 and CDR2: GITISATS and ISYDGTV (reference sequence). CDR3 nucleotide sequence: TGTGCCTTGTGGGAGGAGGCCCTTCAGCAAGAGTTGGGCGAAAAAATCAAGGTATTT. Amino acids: CALWEEALQQELGEKIKVF.

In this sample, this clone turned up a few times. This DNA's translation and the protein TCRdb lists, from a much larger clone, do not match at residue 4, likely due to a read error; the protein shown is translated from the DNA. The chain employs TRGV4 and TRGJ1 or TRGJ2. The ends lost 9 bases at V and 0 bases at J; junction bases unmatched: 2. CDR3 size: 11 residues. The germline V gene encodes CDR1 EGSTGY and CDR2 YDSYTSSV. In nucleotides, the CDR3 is TGTGCCACCATGAATTATTATAAGAAACTCTTT. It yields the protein CATMNYYKKLF.

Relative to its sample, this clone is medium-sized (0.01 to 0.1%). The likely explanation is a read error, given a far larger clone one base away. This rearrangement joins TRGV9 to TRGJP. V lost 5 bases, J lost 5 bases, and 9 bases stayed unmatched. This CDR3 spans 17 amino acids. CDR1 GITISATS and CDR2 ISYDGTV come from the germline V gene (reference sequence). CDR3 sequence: CALWGALEELGKKIKVF. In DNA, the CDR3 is TGTGCCTTGTGGGGGGCACTAGAAGAGTTGGGCAAAAAAATCAAGGTATTT.

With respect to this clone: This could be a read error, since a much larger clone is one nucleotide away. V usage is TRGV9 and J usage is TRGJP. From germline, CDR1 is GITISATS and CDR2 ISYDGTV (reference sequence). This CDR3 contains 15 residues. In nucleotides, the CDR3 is TGTGCCTCGTGGGGGCGCGGGTTGGGCAAAAAAATCAAGGTATTT. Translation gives CASWGRGLGKKIKVF.

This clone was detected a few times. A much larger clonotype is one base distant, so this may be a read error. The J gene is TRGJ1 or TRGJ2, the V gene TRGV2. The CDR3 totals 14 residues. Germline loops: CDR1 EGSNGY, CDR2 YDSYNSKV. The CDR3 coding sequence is TGTGCCACTTGGGACGACCCCCTGGGCGGTAAGAAACTCTTT. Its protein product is CATWDDPLGGKKLF.

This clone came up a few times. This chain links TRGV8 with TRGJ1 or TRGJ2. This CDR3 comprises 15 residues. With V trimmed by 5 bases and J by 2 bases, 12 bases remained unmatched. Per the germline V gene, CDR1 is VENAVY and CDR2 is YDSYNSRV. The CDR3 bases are TGTGCCACCTGGGTTAATCCCCTATATTATTATAAGAAACTCTTT. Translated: CATWVNPLYYYKKLF.

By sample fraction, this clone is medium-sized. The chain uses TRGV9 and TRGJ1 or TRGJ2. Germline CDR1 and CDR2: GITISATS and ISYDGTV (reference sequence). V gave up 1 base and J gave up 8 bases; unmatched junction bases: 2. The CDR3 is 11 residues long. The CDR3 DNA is TGTGCCTTGTGGGAGGTCAATAAGAAACTCTTT. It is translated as CALWEVNKKLF.

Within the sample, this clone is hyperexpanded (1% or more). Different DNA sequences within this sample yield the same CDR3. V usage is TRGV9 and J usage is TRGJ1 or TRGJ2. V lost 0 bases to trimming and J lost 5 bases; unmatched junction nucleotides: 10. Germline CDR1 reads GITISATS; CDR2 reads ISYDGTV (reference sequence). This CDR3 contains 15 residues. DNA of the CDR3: TGTGCCTTGTGGGAGGTGCAAACCCTGCATTATAAGAAACTCTTT. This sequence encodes CALWEVQTLHYKKLF.